The 26 T cell receptor beta chains listed next were all sequenced from one sample in a study of T cells in Graves' hyperthyroidism and ophthalmopathy. RNA transcripts provided the source from which TCR beta CDR3 regions were amplified. HTBI primers drove first-round RT-PCR of the TCR CDR3. TCRdb passed the multiplex PCR reads through MiXCR, listing each CDR3 protein once. The data contain about 500,000 distinct CDR3 sequences, roughly a sixth of them singletons. Sequenced material: blood. These receptors originate from a woman between 18 and 30 years old with Graves' ophthalmopathy.

This clonotype appeared a few times. Germline is not matched at one junction end, which may reflect a read error. The chain carries TRBV28 and TRBJ2-1; no clear D gene. CDR3 length: 13 residues. Germline V gene lookup returns CDR1 MDHEN and CDR2 SYDVKM. The CDR3 coding sequence is TGTGCCAGCAGTCTCGGGCCTTACAATGGGCAGTTCTTC. Protein sequence: CASSLGPYNGQFF.

This clonotype has at least ten counts. The CDR3: CASRVRPGALGYTF. The DNA for the CDR3 is TGTGCCAGCAGAGTTCGGCCAGGGGCCCTTGGCTACACCTTC. J is TRBJ1-2 and V is TRBV28; weak D call: TRBD1 (6 bases). V gave up 6 bases and J gave up 7 bases, with 18 bases separating them. Germline V gene sequence: CDR1 MDHEN, CDR2 SYDVKM. The CDR3 runs to 14 residues.

In this sample, this clonotype turned up many times. The chain combines TRBV5-1 with TRBJ2-5, with TRBD1 as a possible D gene (6 bases). V was trimmed by 4 bases and J by 4 bases, leaving 11 bases between them. The CDR3 extends over 13 amino acids. Germline assignment: CDR1 SGHRS and CDR2 YFSETQ. CDR3 sequence: CASSNTGRETQYF. The CDR3, as DNA: TGCGCCAGCAGCAACACAGGGAGAGAGACCCAGTACTTC. The whole variable domain, remainder taken from reference TRBV5-1 and TRBJ2-5, is KAGVTQTPRYLIKTRGQQVTLSCSPISGHRSVSWYQQTPGQGLQFLFEYFSETQRNKGNFPGRFSGRQFSNSRSEMNVSTLELGDSALYLCASSNTGRETQYFGPGTRLLVL.

Only a few counts were recorded for this clonotype. V and J are TRBV28 and TRBJ1-1, with 10 bases that match TRBD1. Germline V CDR1 and CDR2: MDHEN, SYDVKM. The V segment lost 1 base and the J segment 4 bases; nucleotides outside the gene matches: 15. This CDR3 has 19 residues. This CDR3 reads CASSLYTLTGGTSSTEAFF. As DNA, the CDR3 is TGTGCCAGCAGTTTATATACTCTGACAGGGGGCACCTCGAGCACTGAAGCTTTCTTT.

The table lists this clonotype with many counts. This chain joins TRBV3-1 and TRBJ1-4, with TRBD1 as a possible D gene (6 bases). Germline assignment: CDR1 LGHDT and CDR2 YNNKEL (reference sequence). This CDR3 is built from 17 residues. Trimming removed 4 bases at V and 8 bases at J, with 23 bases between. The CDR3: CASSLGGGAAPVEKLFF. CDR3 sequence (DNA): TGTGCCAGCAGCCTCGGCGGGGGGGCAGCGCCCGTGGAAAAACTGTTTTTT.

In this sample, this clonotype turned up a few times. V usage is TRBV2 and J usage is TRBJ2-7, with D possibly being TRBD1 or TRBD2 (6 bases each). Between the trimmed V and J ends, which lost 3 bases and 0 bases, there was a span of 15 bases. CDR1 is SNHLY, CDR2 FYNNEI, per germline. The CDR3 is 16 amino acids. The CDR3: CASSDPSGGSSYEQYF. For the CDR3, the DNA is TGTGCCAGCAGTGACCCATCCGGGGGCAGCTCCTACGAGCAGTACTTC.

Many counts were recorded for this clonotype. V and J are TRBV20-1 and TRBJ2-4; tentatively, D is TRBD1 (6 bases). V lost 5 bases and J 4 bases, leaving 18 bases between the germline ends. The CDR3 is 15 residues long. Germline CDR1 is DFQATT and CDR2 is SNEGSKA (reference sequence). DNA of the CDR3: TGCAGTGCTGGCCTACAGGGAGCCATTAAAAACATTCAGTACTTC. Translated: CSAGLQGAIKNIQYF.

This clonotype was picked up many times. The genes are TRBV7-8 and TRBJ1-1; a possible D gene is TRBD1 (5 bases). The V end was cut by 2 bases, the J end by 4 bases, with 11 bases between. The V gene's germline CDR1 is SGHVS and CDR2 FQNEAQ. The CDR3 sequence is 14 residues long. The CDR3 region is CASSLPRAPTEAFF. In DNA, the CDR3 is TGTGCCAGCAGCTTACCCAGGGCGCCCACTGAAGCTTTCTTT.

V is TRBV27 and J is TRBJ1-5; 9 nucleotides match TRBD1. With 2 bases clipped from V and 9 bases from J, the junction kept 8 bases outside the gene matches. The germline CDR1 and CDR2 sequences are MNHEY and SMNVEV (reference sequence). This CDR3 contains 15 residues. The CDR3 sequence: CASSLTGGGGRPQHF. In DNA, the CDR3 is TGTGCCAGCAGTTTAACAGGGGGCGGAGGACGGCCCCAGCATTTT.

This clonotype appeared many times. This chain uses TRBV4-1 with TRBJ1-2, with TRBD1 as a possible D gene (5 bases). This CDR3 contains 14 residues. The V and J ends lost 4 bases and 4 bases respectively, with 13 bases between them. Germline CDR1 is MGHRA and CDR2 is YSYEKL. CDR3 nucleotides: TGCGCCAGCAGCCCTTTGAGGGACGGCTATGGCTACACCTTC. Translation: CASSPLRDGYGYTF.

This clonotype was picked up a small number of times. J is TRBJ2-2 and V is TRBV7-9; TRBD2 matches at 9 bases. This CDR3 spans 13 amino acids. In germline, CDR1 is SEHNR, CDR2 FQNEAQ (reference sequence). For the CDR3, the DNA is TGTGCAGCGGCGCGGGAGGGCCCCGGGGAGCTGTTTTTT. Protein sequence: CAAAREGPGELFF.

This clonotype has just a few counts. Being one base from a much bigger clone, this may be a read error. The chain carries TRBV7-3 and TRBJ1-1; D uncertain. Germline CDR1 reads SGHTA; CDR2 reads FQGTGA. CDR3 length equals 13 residues. V was trimmed by 5 bases and J by 1 base, leaving 8 bases between them. The chain's CDR3 is CASSQWPNTEAFF. CDR3 sequence (DNA): TGTGCCAGCAGCCAGTGGCCGAACACTGAAGCTTTCTTT.

The chain employs TRBV4-1 and TRBJ2-7; D is perhaps TRBD2 (6 bases). The V end lost 1 base, the J end lost 5 bases, and 15 bases lay between the germline ends. Per germline, CDR1 MGHRA and CDR2 YSYEKL. The length of the CDR3 is 15 residues. CDR3 amino acids: CASSQATREDHEQYF. CDR3 nucleotides: TGCGCCAGCAGCCAAGCGACTAGGGAGGATCACGAGCAGTACTTC.

The table lists this clonotype with a few counts. The CDR3 protein is CSVLDRDGNTIYF. CDR3 bases: TGCAGCGTCCTAGACAGGGACGGAAACACCATATATTTT. The rearrangement uses TRBV29-1 and TRBJ1-3; 7 bases map to TRBD1. The CDR3 totals 13 residues. Germline CDR1 SQVTM, CDR2 ANQGSEA. Unmatched junction bases numbered 6, after V lost 6 bases and J lost 4 bases.

J is TRBJ2-5 and V is TRBV29-1; D remains unclear. With 3 bases removed from V and 4 bases from J, the gap between germline ends came to 9 bases. The CDR3 sequence is 12 residues long. Germline CDR1 SQVTM, CDR2 ANQGSEA. The chain's CDR3 is CSVDAAGETQYF. The CDR3 region has the DNA TGCAGCGTTGATGCTGCAGGAGAGACCCAGTACTTC.

This clonotype was picked up many times. This chain joins TRBV5-1 and TRBJ2-3; TRBD1 is a possible D gene (6 bases). V dropped 1 base and J dropped 1 base, with 13 bases sitting between them. Per the germline V gene, CDR1 is SGHRS and CDR2 is YFSETQ. The CDR3 is made up of 16 amino acids. CDR3 loop: CASSLWGQPGTDTQYF. CDR3 in DNA: TGCGCCAGCAGCTTGTGGGGACAACCCGGCACAGATACGCAGTATTTT.

This clonotype was detected only a few times. The chain combines TRBV4-1 with TRBJ1-2; tentative D call: TRBD1 (6 bases). V shed 2 bases and J shed 4 bases, with 17 bases lying between them. The CDR3 totals 16 residues. Germline V gives CDR1 MGHRA, CDR2 YSYEKL. As DNA, the CDR3 is TGCGCCAGCAGCCAACCGACCCCCAGGGGTTCCTATGGCTACACCTTC. Translation: CASSQPTPRGSYGYTF.

This clonotype was counted a few times. This chain links TRBV7-6 with TRBJ2-2; 16 nucleotides align to TRBD2. The junction had 9 bases not matched to a gene; V was cut back by 5 bases and J by 6 bases. In germline, CDR1 is SGHVS, CDR2 FNYEAQ. The CDR3 consists of 18 residues. CDR3 DNA: TGTGCCAGCAGCCCCCGTCCGGGACTAGCGGGAGGGCCCGGGGAGCTGTTTTTT. Encoded protein: CASSPRPGLAGGPGELFF.

As regards this clonotype: At one boundary the junction diverges from the germline segment, which might be a read error. This chain joins TRBV7-2 and TRBJ2-7; TRBD1 or TRBD2 may be the D gene (6 bases each). Germline CDR1 reads SGHTA; CDR2 reads FQGNSA. This CDR3 has 17 residues. The CDR3 nucleotides read TGTGCCGGCAGCACCCTCTTTTCGGGGGCCCGACCGGGGGAGCAGTACTTC. Protein product: CAGSTLFSGARPGEQYF. The full variable domain, its missing parts supplied by reference TRBV7-2 and TRBJ2-7, is GAGVSQSPSNKVTEKGKDVELRCDPISGHTALYWYRQSLGQGLEFLIYFQGNSAPDKSGLPSDRFSAERTGGSVSTLTIQRTQQEDSAVYLCAGSTLFSGARPGEQYFGPGTRLTVT.

The chain has TRBV12-5 and TRBJ2-7, with D possibly matching TRBD2 (6 bases). CDR3 length: 14 residues. CDR1 is LGHNT and CDR2 is FRNRAP in the germline V gene. V gave up 7 bases and J gave up 0 bases, with 13 bases separating them. DNA for the CDR3: TGTGCTAGTGCCCCCGGAGGGGTCTCCTACGAGCAGTACTTC. This sequence encodes CASAPGGVSYEQYF. Full variable domain (outside the CDR3, taken from reference TRBV12-5 and TRBJ2-7): DARVTQTPRHKVTEMGQEVTMRCQPILGHNTVFWYRQTMMQGLELLAYFRNRAPLDDSGMPKDRFSAEMPDATLATLKIQPSEPRDSAVYFCASAPGGVSYEQYFGPGTRLTVT.

The rearrangement joins TRBV7-9 to TRBJ1-4; tentative D call: TRBD1 (6 bases). CDR1 is SEHNR and CDR2 is FQNEAQ in the germline V gene (reference sequence). Trimming removed 4 bases at V and 14 bases at J, with 14 bases between. The CDR3 is made up of 12 amino acids. The CDR3 sequence: CASSYSGDTLFF. Written as DNA, the CDR3 is TGTGCCAGCAGCTACTCCGGGGACACTCTGTTTTTT.

This clonotype was seen at least ten times. The rearrangement uses TRBV24-1 and TRBJ2-1, with D hard to call. CDR3 length: 14 amino acids. Trimming cost V 3 bases and J 1 base, with 6 bases left between them. The germline gives CDR1 KGHDR, CDR2 SFDVKD. The CDR3 DNA reads as TGTGCCACCAGTGATCTCGGATCCTACAATGAGCAGTTCTTC. It is translated as CATSDLGSYNEQFF.

The table lists this clonotype with a few counts. The chain links TRBV19 to TRBJ2-1, with 8 bases aligning to TRBD2. The germline gives CDR1 LNHDA, CDR2 SQIVND (reference sequence). The CDR3 loop spans 18 amino acids. The J segment lost 5 bases and the V segment lost 1 base, leaving 13 bases of the junction unmatched. The CDR3 coding sequence is TGTGCCAGTAGTATAGCTCCCGCCTATAGCGGGACTGACAATGAGCAGTTCTTC. Residues: CASSIAPAYSGTDNEQFF.

The V call is TRBV30, the J call TRBJ1-1; 7 nucleotides match TRBD1. CDR1 GTSNPN and CDR2 SVGIG come from the germline V gene (reference sequence). V gave up 4 bases and J gave up 1 base; unmatched junction bases: 6. This CDR3 spans 14 amino acids. CDR3 residues: CAWTTDRANTEAFF. CDR3 nucleotide sequence: TGTGCCTGGACAACCGACAGGGCGAACACTGAAGCTTTCTTT.

This chain joins TRBV11-2 and TRBJ2-1; 12 bases line up with TRBD2. The CDR3 is 16 amino acids. Germline loops: CDR1 SGHAT, CDR2 FQNNGV. The ends lost 3 bases at V and 15 bases at J; junction bases unmatched: 15. CDR3 amino acids: CASSLTRLAGDRRLFF. DNA for the CDR3: TGTGCCAGCAGCTTGACCAGACTAGCGGGAGATCGCAGACTGTTCTTC.

This clonotype was observed a few times. This clone may be a read error of a much larger clone one base away. This chain connects TRBV20-1 to TRBJ2-7; 8 positions match TRBD1. J gave up 6 bases and V 8 bases, and 12 bases lay outside the gene matches. The CDR3 is 13 residues long. Germline lookup yields CDR1 DFQATT and CDR2 SNEGSKA (reference sequence). CDR3 in DNA: TGCAGTTCTCCTAATGACAGGGGTGGCGAGCAGTACTTC. Residues: CSSPNDRGGEQYF.